This entry concerns a single T cell receptor (beta chain). As yet, its antigen is unknown. The data belong to a study of post-analysis software for immune sequencing data. Overall study context: Clinical courses comprised relapsing-remitting, secondary progressive and progressive-relapsing multiple sclerosis. General study points: Those with multiple sclerosis, the patient group, showed significantly lower normalized Chao1 diversity than controls. A handful of TRBV segments (TRBV5-6, TRBV5-1 and TRBV20-1 among them) occurred more frequently in patients than in controls.

The library was made from cDNA and included unique molecular identifiers. TCRdb recomputed calls from the PCR reads with MiXCR, one row per CDR3 protein. The sample lists fewer than 900,000 distinct CDR3 sequences; around 46% were seen once. CDR3 size: 16 residues. Trimming pared 3 bases from V and 2 bases from J, leaving 17 bases between. Germline-derived CDR1 and CDR2 are LNHNV and YYDKDF (reference sequence). J is TRBJ2-7 and V is TRBV15; D possibly corresponds to TRBD2 (7 bases). This receptor was obtained from a girl under 18 with multiple sclerosis. Sequenced: blood. CDR3 region: CATSRAPGGFPYEQYF. CDR3 sequence (DNA): TGTGCCACCAGCAGGGCACCGGGGGGCTTCCCCTACGAGCAGTACTTC.